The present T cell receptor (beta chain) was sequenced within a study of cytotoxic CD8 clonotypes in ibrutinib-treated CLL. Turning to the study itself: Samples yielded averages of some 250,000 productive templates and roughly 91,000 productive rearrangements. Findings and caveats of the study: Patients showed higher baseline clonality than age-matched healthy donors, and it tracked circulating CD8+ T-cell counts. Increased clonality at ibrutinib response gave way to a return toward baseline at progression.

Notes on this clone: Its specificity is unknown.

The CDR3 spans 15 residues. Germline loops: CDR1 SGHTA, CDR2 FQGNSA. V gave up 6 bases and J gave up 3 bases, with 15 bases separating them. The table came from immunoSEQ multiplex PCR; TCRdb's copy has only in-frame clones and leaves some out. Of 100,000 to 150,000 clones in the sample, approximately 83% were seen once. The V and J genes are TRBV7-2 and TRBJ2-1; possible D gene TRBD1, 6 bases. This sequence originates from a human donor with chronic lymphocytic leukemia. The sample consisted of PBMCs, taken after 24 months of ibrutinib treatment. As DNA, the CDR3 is TGTGCCAGCAGTAGCCCCGGACAGCGCTACAATGAGCAGTTCTTC. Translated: CASSSPGQRYNEQFF.